This TCR beta chain derives from a study of blood T cell repertoires in COVID-19. Only in-frame clones appear in the TCRdb table, and some are missing; sequencing was by immunoSEQ multiplex PCR. Found here are approximately 76,000 clones, around 88% of them singletons; the top ten hold 8% to 9.5%. V lost 0 bases to trimming and J lost 7 bases, with 10 bases between them. The CDR3 runs to 13 residues. The germline CDR1 and CDR2 sequences are WSHSY and SAAADI. The chain has TRBV10-2 and TRBJ2-7, with D hard to call. Sequences were obtained from peripheral blood. This clonotype was obtained from a man aged 25-45 years with acute or convalescent COVID-19. The CDR3: CASSESRGGEQYF. The DNA for the CDR3 is TGCGCCAGCAGTGAGTCCAGAGGTGGGGAGCAGTACTTC.